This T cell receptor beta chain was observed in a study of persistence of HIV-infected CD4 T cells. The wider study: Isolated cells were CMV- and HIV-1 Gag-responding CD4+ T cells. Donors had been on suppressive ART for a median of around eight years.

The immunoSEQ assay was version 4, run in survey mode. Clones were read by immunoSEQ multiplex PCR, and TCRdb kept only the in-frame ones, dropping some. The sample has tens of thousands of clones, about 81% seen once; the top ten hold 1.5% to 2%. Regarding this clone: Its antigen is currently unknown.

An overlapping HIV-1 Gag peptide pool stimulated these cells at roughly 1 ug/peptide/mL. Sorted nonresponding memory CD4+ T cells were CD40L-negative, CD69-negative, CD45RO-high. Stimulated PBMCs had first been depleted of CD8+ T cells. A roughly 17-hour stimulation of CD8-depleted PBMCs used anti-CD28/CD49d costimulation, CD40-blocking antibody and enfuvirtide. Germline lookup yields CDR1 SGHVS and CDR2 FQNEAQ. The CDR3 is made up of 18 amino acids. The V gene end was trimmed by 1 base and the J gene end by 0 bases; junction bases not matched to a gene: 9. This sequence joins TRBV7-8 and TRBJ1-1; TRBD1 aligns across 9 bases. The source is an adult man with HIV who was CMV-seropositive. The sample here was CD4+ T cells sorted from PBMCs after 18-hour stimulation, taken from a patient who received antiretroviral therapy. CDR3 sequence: CASSLGYRGPKMNTEAFF. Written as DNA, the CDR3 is TGTGCCAGCAGCTTAGGTTACAGGGGGCCGAAAATGAACACTGAAGCTTTCTTT.